The rows below give T cell receptor beta chains drawn from one sample of a study of identical twins. TCRdb itself ran the 5' RACE reads through MiXCR, one entry per CDR3 protein. Of around 650,000 distinct CDR3 sequences listed, less than 9% were seen once; the top ten hold less than 2%. This sample was also put to use in a study of yellow fever vaccine responses in identical twins.

Sequencing was performed on PBMCs. These receptors originate from a woman in her late teens or twenties in good health. Both conserved end residues are part of each CDR3. The D gene is left open where the match is weak. Clone size is given for some rows only: seen once, a few or many times, or a class if the clone is expanded.

clone size	V gene	J gene	D gene	CDR3 protein	CDR3 DNA
few	TRBV2	TRBJ2-5	TRBD1	CASSEEDRDRGETQYF	TGTGCCAGCAGTGAAGAGGACAGGGACAGGGGGGAGACCCAGTACTTC
NA	TRBV12-3/TRBV12-4	TRBJ2-5	TRBD2	CASSTLLAGGQETQYF	TGTGCCAGCAGTACCCTCCTCGCGGGGGGTCAAGAGACCCAGTACTTC
NA	TRBV4-2	TRBJ2-2	NA	CASSQDIERHTVELFF	TGTGCCAGCAGCCAAGATATCGAGCGGCATACCGTGGAGCTGTTTTTT
NA	TRBV24-1	TRBJ2-3	TRBD2	CATSDPSGPSTDTQYF	TGTGCCACCAGTGATCCTAGCGGTCCTAGCACAGATACGCAGTATTTT
many	TRBV2	TRBJ2-7	TRBD2	CASRIAGAGEQYF	TGTGCCAGCAGAATAGCGGGAGCTGGCGAGCAGTACTTC
many	TRBV3-1	TRBJ2-3	TRBD2	CASSLAGADWGTDTQYF	TGTGCCAGCAGCCTAGCGGGAGCGGACTGGGGCACAGATACGCAGTATTTT
many	TRBV12-3/TRBV12-4	TRBJ2-1	NA	CASSPVGGSYNEQFF	TGTGCCAGCAGCCCCGTAGGGGGGAGCTACAATGAGCAGTTCTTC
many	TRBV5-1	TRBJ1-4	NA	CASSSRTPSNEKLFF	TGCGCCAGCAGCTCCCGGACACCTTCGAATGAAAAACTGTTTTTT
many	TRBV29-1	TRBJ2-5	NA	CSVVNSQETQYF	TGCAGCGTTGTTAACAGCCAAGAGACCCAGTACTTC
few	TRBV3-1	TRBJ2-4	TRBD2	CASSTGTSGGIAKNIQYF	TGTGCCAGCAGCACCGGGACTAGTGGGGGAATAGCCAAAAACATTCAGTACTTC
few	TRBV11-2	TRBJ2-2	TRBD2	CASSLESGRAPGELFF	TGTGCCAGCAGCTTAGAAAGCGGGAGGGCCCCCGGGGAGCTGTTTTTT
NA	TRBV7-9	TRBJ2-6	NA	CASSSALRPGANVLTF	TGTGCCAGCAGCTCCGCTCTTCGGCCCGGGGCCAACGTCCTGACTTTC
NA	TRBV28	TRBJ1-2	TRBD1	CASSLIPGTGSGYTF	TGTGCCAGCAGTTTAATCCCTGGGACAGGGAGTGGCTACACCTTC
NA	TRBV4-1	TRBJ2-5	TRBD1	CASSQESGGPQYF	TGCGCCAGCAGCCAAGAGTCAGGGGGCCCCCAGTACTTC
many	TRBV7-9	TRBJ2-5	NA	CASSLAVGARETQYF	TGTGCCAGCAGCTTAGCGGTGGGGGCACGGGAGACCCAGTACTTC
many	TRBV4-1	TRBJ1-5	NA	CASSQDGGNQPQHF	TGCGCCAGCAGCCAAGACGGGGGGAATCAGCCCCAGCATTTT
NA	TRBV12-3/TRBV12-4	TRBJ2-5	TRBD1	CASSLKQGSSLETQYF	TGTGCCAGCAGTTTAAAACAGGGGTCTTCTCTAGAGACCCAGTACTTC
NA	TRBV28	TRBJ2-7	TRBD2	CASTPYSSASGSQSEQYF	TGTGCCAGCACCCCATATTCCTCCGCTAGCGGGAGTCAATCTGAGCAGTACTTC
NA	TRBV20-1	TRBJ2-1	TRBD2	CSANPWGGSNEQFF	TGCAGTGCTAATCCCTGGGGGGGATCCAATGAGCAGTTCTTC
many	TRBV7-9	TRBJ1-1	NA	CASSLFTAKAFF	TGTGCCAGCAGCTTATTTACGGCTAAAGCTTTCTTT
few	TRBV10-2	TRBJ2-6	NA	CASSEVAGFSGANVLTF	TGCGCCAGCAGTGAAGTGGCCGGGTTCTCTGGGGCCAACGTCCTGACTTTC
few	TRBV12-3/TRBV12-4	TRBJ2-5	TRBD2	CASSLSSGGGGETQYF	TGTGCCAGCAGTTTGTCTAGCGGGGGCGGAGGAGAGACCCAGTACTTC
few	TRBV6-1	TRBJ2-1	TRBD2	CASTIRGTSGPGDEQFF	TGTGCCAGCACCATACGGGGGACTAGCGGTCCTGGGGATGAGCAGTTCTTC
many	TRBV20-1	TRBJ1-5	NA	CSAEYRGGGNQPQHF	TGCAGTGCTGAATACCGTGGGGGTGGCAATCAGCCCCAGCATTTT
few	TRBV12-3/TRBV12-4	TRBJ2-3	NA	CASSSRVGDRYGPYTQYF	TGTGCCAGCAGCTCTCGGGTCGGGGATAGATACGGACCCTATACGCAGTATTTT
many	TRBV3-1	TRBJ2-1	TRBD2	CASSQEGLAGGIEQFF	TGTGCCAGCAGCCAAGAGGGACTAGCGGGGGGTATTGAGCAGTTCTTC
once	TRBV7-9	TRBJ2-3	TRBD2	CASQFPSGNLLDTQYF	TGTGCCAGCCAATTCCCCAGCGGGAATTTGCTAGATACGCAGTATTTT
NA	TRBV20-1	TRBJ2-1	TRBD2	CRPSGLAGNNEQFF	TGCAGGCCCTCAGGGCTAGCGGGAAACAATGAGCAGTTCTTC
many	TRBV7-2	TRBJ2-3	NA	CASSLGLHTDTQYF	TGTGCCAGCAGCTTAGGACTACACACAGATACGCAGTATTTT
NA	TRBV7-6	TRBJ2-3	NA	CASSLRGAGDTQYF	TGTGCCAGCAGCTTGAGGGGAGCGGGAGATACGCAGTATTTT
few	TRBV2	TRBJ1-1	NA	CASSESGAGTEAFF	TGTGCCAGCAGTGAATCAGGGGCTGGGACTGAAGCTTTCTTT
few	TRBV12-3/TRBV12-4	TRBJ2-5	TRBD2	CASSLYLAGGRGETQYF	TGTGCCAGCAGTTTATACCTAGCGGGGGGACGGGGGGAGACCCAGTACTTC
few	TRBV29-1	TRBJ2-3	NA	CSVDFRTDTQYF	TGCAGCGTGGACTTTCGCACAGATACGCAGTATTTT
NA	TRBV7-9	TRBJ2-3	NA	CASSPGLSEYF	TGTGCCAGCAGCCCGGGACTGAGCGAGTATTTT
few	TRBV4-1	TRBJ2-1	TRBD1	CASSQPGQGRATIF	TGCGCCAGCAGCCAACCGGGACAGGGTAGAGCAACGATCTTC